What follows describes a single TCR beta chain. Germline CDR1 is MNHNY and CDR2 is SVGAGI (reference sequence). This CDR3 spans 13 amino acids. V lost 9 bases and J 6 bases, leaving 18 bases between the germline ends. Each sample had two DNA replicates, about 0.52 ug blood or roughly 1.4 ug tissue. The protocol was immunoSEQ multiplex PCR, while the TCRdb copy is restricted to in-frame clones and leaves out a portion. This sample carries fewer than 80,000 clones, less than 90% of them seen once, and the ten largest clones take about 4.4%. The source of the sample is a study of early stage breast cancer tumors.

The TCR originated in a person aged 35-50 years with breast cancer. Sample: blood. The chain links TRBV6-6 to TRBJ2-7, with D possibly matching TRBD2 (6 bases). The CDR3 DNA follows: TGTGCCAGTTGCGGGGATGACTGGAGCGAGCAGTACTTC. Translated, it gives CASCGDDWSEQYF.